The clone carrying this TCR beta chain came up many times. Its antigen remains unknown. Ineligible for inclusion were patients with other autoimmune diseases, uncontrolled infections, pregnancy or lactation. Transcripts of RNA were the source for amplifying TCR beta CDR3 regions. Amplification began with first-round RT-PCR using HTBI primers, then second-round multiplex PCR was performed. TCRdb fed the multiplex PCR reads into MiXCR, producing one record per CDR3 protein. This table has about 390,000 distinct CDR3 sequences, 15% appearing once. This specimen comes from a study of Graves' ophthalmopathy and Graves' hyperthyroidism. Findings and caveats of the study: Blood also harbored most expanded thyroid clonotypes above 0.001 frequency. In predicting ophthalmopathy progression, the model reached 70.59% sensitivity and roughly 74% specificity.

The sample comprised peripheral blood. The TCR comes from a woman younger than 30 with stable Graves' hyperthyroidism.

The DNA of the CDR3 is TGTGCCAGCAGTCGAGGGGACAGGGCCTACGAGCAGTACTTC. Encoded protein: CASSRGDRAYEQYF. The chain couples TRBV6-5 to TRBJ2-7; 9 positions agree with TRBD1. CDR1 MNHEY and CDR2 SVGAGI come from the germline V gene. This CDR3 has 14 residues. V was clipped by 5 bases and J by 2 bases; unmatched bases: 4.